This TCR beta chain was documented in a study of blood T cell repertoires in COVID-19. Study details: Samples came from the United States, Italy and Spain, spanning acute and convalescent COVID-19. T cells, B-cell-depleted T cells, or PBMCs supplied cDNA or gDNA.

The ends lost 5 bases at V and 8 bases at J; junction bases unmatched: 6. This CDR3 spans 13 amino acids. Germline assignment: CDR1 SGHAT and CDR2 FQNNGV. Sequenced by immunoSEQ multiplex PCR; TCRdb stores in-frame clones only, minus some. The data show more than 95,000 clones, approximately 84% seen once. This receptor was taken from a man aged 55 to 70 with acute or convalescent COVID-19. Input material: peripheral blood. The genes are TRBV11-2 and TRBJ2-3; 8 bases agree with TRBD1. CDR3 DNA: TGTGCCAGCAGCGTATCAGGACAGGGTACGCAGTATTTT. Protein product: CASSVSGQGTQYF.